These 27 T cell receptor beta chains came from one sample sequenced in a study of technical replicates of blood from several donors. The table came from immunoSEQ multiplex PCR; TCRdb's copy has only in-frame clones and leaves some out. This sample has 65,000 to 80,000 clones, with nearly 95% found just once. The sequencing input was T cells isolated from PBMCs. The receptors were gathered from a human donor in good health.

The chain employs TRBV7-2 and TRBJ2-7; 13 bases fit TRBD2. CDR3 length equals 15 residues. Germline V lookup: CDR1 SGHTA, CDR2 FQGNSA. The ends lost 5 bases at V and 4 bases at J; junction bases unmatched: 5. In DNA, the CDR3 is TGTGCCAGCAGCAATAGACTAGCGGGAGGATACGAGCAGTACTTC. Translating gives CASSNRLAGGYEQYF.

The chain is built from TRBV14 and TRBJ2-5; 7 bases map to TRBD2. Per germline, CDR1 SGHDN and CDR2 FVKESK. After removal of 0 bases from V and 5 bases from J, the junction contained 6 bases not matched to a gene. This CDR3 has 15 residues. As DNA, the CDR3 is TGTGCCAGCAGCCAAGAAGGACGGGGAGGGGAGACCCAGTACTTC. This codes for CASSQEGRGGETQYF.

V gene TRBV19 combines with J gene TRBJ1-4; D is unclear. The V end lost 6 bases, the J end lost 2 bases, and 7 bases lay between the germline ends. The germline V gene encodes CDR1 LNHDA and CDR2 SQIVND (reference sequence). This CDR3 spans 13 amino acids. CDR3: CASRNNTNEKLFF. The DNA for the CDR3 is TGTGCCAGTAGAAACAATACTAATGAAAAACTGTTTTTT.

The chain employs TRBV27 and TRBJ2-1; 11 positions agree with TRBD2. The germline V gene has CDR1 MNHEY and CDR2 SMNVEV (reference sequence). This CDR3 is 16 amino acids long. With V trimmed by 5 bases and J by 2 bases, 5 bases remained unmatched. The CDR3 nucleotides are TGTGCCAGCAGTCCGATAGCGGGAGGGCCCTACAATGAGCAGTTCTTC. Protein: CASSPIAGGPYNEQFF.

The chain recombines TRBV15 with TRBJ2-1, with a tentative D call TRBD1 (5 bases). This CDR3 spans 13 amino acids. Trimming left V 5 bases short and J 6 bases short, with 11 bases between. The germline V gene has CDR1 LNHNV and CDR2 YYDKDF (reference sequence). The CDR3, as DNA: TGTGCCACCAGCGGCTCTAGGGGCAATGAGCAGTTCTTC. This gives the protein CATSGSRGNEQFF.

This chain uses TRBV19 with TRBJ1-5; 9 bases fit TRBD1. Per germline, CDR1 LNHDA and CDR2 SQIVND (reference sequence). This CDR3 has 14 residues. Trimming removed 4 bases from V and 6 bases from J; junction bases left unmatched: 4. CDR3 amino acids: CASSNNRGPQPQHF. As DNA, the CDR3 is TGTGCCAGTAGTAATAACAGGGGGCCTCAGCCCCAGCATTTT.

The chain combines TRBV5-6 with TRBJ2-7; 8 bases are shared with TRBD1. The CDR3 sequence is 16 residues long. Germline assignment: CDR1 SGHDT and CDR2 YYEEEE. The J segment lost 1 base and the V segment lost 3 bases, leaving 9 bases of the junction unmatched. CDR3 region: CASSSAGTGSSYEQYF. For the CDR3, the DNA is TGTGCCAGCAGCTCCGCCGGGACAGGATCGTCCTACGAGCAGTACTTC.

The chain combines TRBV2 with TRBJ2-7; TRBD1 matches 7 bases. Germline V gene sequence: CDR1 SNHLY, CDR2 FYNNEI. The CDR3 is made up of 15 amino acids. Unmatched junction bases numbered 8, after V lost 4 bases and J lost 2 bases. The CDR3 DNA is TGTGCCAGCAGTGCCTCGGGACAGCGGACCTACGAGCAGTACTTC. Amino acid sequence: CASSASGQRTYEQYF.

The chain has TRBV6-1 and TRBJ2-2; D is possibly TRBD2 (5 bases). There are 13 residues in the CDR3. The germline V gene has CDR1 MNHNS and CDR2 SASEGT. Trimming removed 2 bases at V and 6 bases at J, with 7 bases between. The CDR3 coding sequence is TGTGCCAGCAGTGAAAAGGAGGCCGGGGAGCTGTTTTTT. It specifies CASSEKEAGELFF.

This chain uses TRBV27 with TRBJ2-7; D perhaps matches TRBD2 (5 bases). V dropped 4 bases and J dropped 0 bases, with 13 bases sitting between them. This CDR3 comprises 15 residues. Germline CDR1 is MNHEY and CDR2 is SMNVEV (reference sequence). CDR3 protein: CASSWVLGDSYEQYF. In DNA form, the CDR3 reads TGTGCCAGCAGTTGGGTACTAGGAGACTCCTACGAGCAGTACTTC.

As for this clone: Sequence at one end of the junction differs from germline and may be a read error. J is TRBJ1-1 and V is TRBV7-7, with 9 bases that match TRBD1. The CDR3 has 17 amino acids. CDR1 is SSHAT and CDR2 is FNYEAQ in the germline V gene (reference sequence). The CDR3 reads CASSLMDTGGLFTEAFF. CDR3 sequence (DNA): TGTGCTAGCAGCTTAATGGACACAGGGGGCTTGTTCACTGAAGCTTTCTTT. Combining the CDR3 with reference TRBV7-7 and TRBJ1-1 gives the whole variable domain GAGVSQSPRYKVTKRGQDVTLRCDPISSHATLYWYQQALGQGPEFLTYFNYEAQPDKSGLPSDRFSAERPEGSISTLTIQRTEQRDSAMYRCASSLMDTGGLFTEAFFGQGTRLTVV.

V and J are TRBV30 and TRBJ2-7, with TRBD2 matching over 7 bases. Germline CDR1 GTSNPN, CDR2 SVGIG (reference sequence). The CDR3 is made up of 15 amino acids. The V segment lost 4 bases and the J segment 7 bases; nucleotides outside the gene matches: 16. CDR3 loop: CAWTPPGLVGGEQYF. The CDR3 DNA reads as TGTGCCTGGACCCCCCCAGGACTAGTAGGCGGGGAGCAGTACTTC.

V gene TRBV6-5 combines with J gene TRBJ2-7; 7 bases agree with TRBD2. V gave up 5 bases and J gave up 3 bases; unmatched junction bases: 10. This CDR3 comprises 15 residues. CDR1 and CDR2 (germline): MNHEY, SVGAGI. The CDR3 DNA sequence: TGTGCCAGCAGTCAGGCTAGCGGAGGGAACTACGAGCAGTACTTC. It encodes CASSQASGGNYEQYF.

The chain has TRBV7-2 and TRBJ1-5; the D is unclear. Between the trimmed V and J ends, which lost 1 base and 9 bases, there was a span of 7 bases. Germline V lookup: CDR1 SGHTA, CDR2 FQGNSA. The CDR3 contains 12 residues. This CDR3 is CASSLDLSPQHF. The DNA of the CDR3 is TGTGCCAGCAGCTTAGATCTATCGCCCCAGCATTTT.

This sequence joins TRBV6-5 and TRBJ1-1; TRBD1 aligns across 8 bases. The length of the CDR3 is 13 residues. After removal of 5 bases from V and 4 bases from J, the junction contained 3 bases not matched to a gene. The germline gives CDR1 MNHEY, CDR2 SVGAGI. CDR3 nucleotides: TGTGCCAGCAGTAAAACAGGGGGCACTGAAGCTTTCTTT. Protein: CASSKTGGTEAFF.

This clone came up once. This chain joins TRBV5-8 and TRBJ2-7; D remains unclear. CDR1 and CDR2 (germline): SGHTS, YDEGEE. The CDR3 runs 13 residues. Trimming cost V 2 bases and J 0 bases, with 6 bases left between them. The CDR3 nucleotides are TGTGCCAGCAGCTTTTCCCACTCCTACGAGCAGTACTTC. Residues: CASSFSHSYEQYF.

The V gene is TRBV6-5, the J gene TRBJ1-2, with 11 bases that match TRBD1. CDR1 MNHEY and CDR2 SVGAGI come from the germline V gene. The CDR3 is 14 amino acids. J was trimmed by 4 bases and V by 6 bases; bases with no gene match: 4. CDR3 DNA: TGTGCCAGCAGATCCGGGACAGGGGGCTATGGCTACACCTTC. It is translated as CASRSGTGGYGYTF.

The J gene is TRBJ2-7, the V gene TRBV6-6; 10 bases are a match to TRBD2. CDR3 size: 16 residues. The trim removed 6 bases at V and 4 bases at J, leaving 12 bases unmatched. Per the germline V gene, CDR1 is MNHNY and CDR2 is SVGAGI (reference sequence). CDR3: CASRIHLAGVDYEQYF. The CDR3 DNA reads TGTGCCAGCAGGATCCATCTAGCGGGAGTAGATTACGAGCAGTACTTC.

The gene calls are TRBV5-1 and TRBJ2-1; a possible D gene is TRBD1 (6 bases). The germline CDR1 and CDR2 sequences are SGHRS and YFSETQ. Trimming shortened V by 7 bases and J by 2 bases, and 13 bases separated the two germline ends. This CDR3 is built from 14 residues. CDR3 DNA: TGCGCCAGCCATCCAGGGGATGCCTACAATGAGCAGTTCTTC. This gives the protein CASHPGDAYNEQFF.

This rearrangement joins TRBV5-1 to TRBJ2-3, with 7 nucleotides matching TRBD1. CDR3 length: 16 amino acids. Germline-derived CDR1 and CDR2 are SGHRS and YFSETQ. V was pared by 4 bases and J by 6 bases, with 14 bases of the junction left unmatched. The CDR3 DNA reads TGCGCCAGCAGCCCCGACCAAGGCAGGGGGATCGATACGCAGTATTTT. Encoded protein: CASSPDQGRGIDTQYF.

This clone turned up a few times. The chain employs TRBV29-1 and TRBJ1-1; 7 bases agree with TRBD1. The CDR3 is 14 amino acids. With V trimmed by 4 bases and J by 10 bases, 15 bases remained unmatched. Germline values: CDR1 SQVTM, CDR2 ANQGSEA. The CDR3: CSVGDRAELVGAFF. The CDR3 nucleotides are TGCAGCGTTGGAGACAGGGCGGAATTGGTGGGAGCTTTCTTT.

The gene calls are TRBV28 and TRBJ2-7; TRBD2 matches at 7 bases. The junction had 6 bases not matched to a gene; V was cut back by 7 bases and J by 0 bases. The germline V gene has CDR1 MDHEN and CDR2 SYDVKM. This CDR3 has 14 amino acids. This chain's CDR3 is CASNRGGSSYEQYF. The DNA of the CDR3 is TGTGCCAGCAACCGAGGCGGGAGCTCCTACGAGCAGTACTTC.

This chain links TRBV9 with TRBJ2-3; D gene uncertain. The CDR3 is 13 residues long. The ends were cut back, 0 bases at V and 4 bases at J, with 6 bases in the middle. CDR1 is SGDLS, CDR2 YYNGEE, per germline. CDR3 in amino acids: CASSVGAADTQYF. For the CDR3, the DNA is TGTGCCAGCAGCGTAGGGGCAGCAGATACGCAGTATTTT. The full variable domain, completed using reference TRBV9 and TRBJ2-3, is DSGVTQTPKHLITATGQRVTLRCSPRSGDLSVYWYQQSLDQGLQFLIQYYNGEERAKGNILERFSAQQFPDLHSELNLSSLELGDSALYFCASSVGAADTQYFGPGTRLTVL.

This clone was observed a handful of times. The rearrangement links TRBV5-1 to TRBJ2-1; TRBD2 matches at 9 bases. V was pared by 7 bases and J by 5 bases, with 7 bases of the junction left unmatched. Germline CDR1 SGHRS, CDR2 YFSETQ. The CDR3 spans 14 residues. The CDR3 DNA reads as TGCGCCAGCCAACTAGCGGGTCAGAACAATGAGCAGTTCTTC. Encoded protein: CASQLAGQNNEQFF.

The chain links TRBV21-1 to TRBJ1-2. TRBV21-1 is flagged as a pseudogene. The CDR3 runs 16 residues. The CDR3 DNA reads TGTGCCAGCAGCAAGTCCGGAACCCGAAGAAGCGATGGCTACACCTTC. Protein sequence: CASSKSGTRRSDGYTF.

The chain employs TRBV19 and TRBJ1-5; weak D call: TRBD1 (5 bases). Trimming shortened V by 8 bases and J by 3 bases, and 20 bases separated the two germline ends. Germline V lookup: CDR1 LNHDA, CDR2 SQIVND (reference sequence). This CDR3 spans 16 amino acids. The CDR3 coding sequence is TGTGCCAGTGAAGTCCAGGGTGGATTGATCAATCAGCCCCAGCATTTT. This translates into CASEVQGGLINQPQHF. The full variable domain, with the rest looked up from reference TRBV19 and TRBJ1-5, is DGGITQSPKYLFRKEGQNVTLSCEQNLNHDAMYWYRQDPGQGLRLIYYSQIVNDFQKGDIAEGYSVSREKKESFPLTVTSAQKNPTAFYLCASEVQGGLINQPQHFGDGTRLSIL.

The V and J genes are TRBV29-1 and TRBJ2-3, with D tentatively TRBD2 (5 bases). This CDR3 contains 13 residues. V was trimmed by 1 base and J by 5 bases, leaving 10 bases between them. Germline assignment: CDR1 SQVTM and CDR2 ANQGSEA. DNA of the CDR3: TGCAGCGTTGAAGCAGTCGGGATAGATACGCAGTATTTT. Protein product: CSVEAVGIDTQYF.